This TCR beta chain was obtained from a study of blood T cell repertoires in COVID-19. Across the study: The United States, Italy and Spain supplied acute and convalescent COVID-19 samples. Nucleic acid was either cDNA or gDNA, and it came from T cells, B-cell-depleted T cells, or PBMCs.

This CDR3 has 14 residues. V gave up 3 bases and J gave up 5 bases, with 13 bases separating them. Germline V lookup: CDR1 MNHNS, CDR2 SASEGT. Original processing notes: From reference gene primer amplification, estimates of nucleated cell counts were derived. Assay used: immunoSEQ multiplex PCR; TCRdb lists only in-frame clones, some missing. For V, J and clone size, that table is used; D and trimming come from the DNA. The table includes around 100,000 clones, approximately 89% detected once. The TCR originated in a woman older than 75 in a cohort sampled during active COVID-19. The chain links TRBV6-1 to TRBJ2-5; TRBD2 might be the D (6 bases). Sequencing was done on a sample of peripheral blood. The CDR3 DNA reads TGTGCCAGCAGTGAGAGGAGGGCAGGGGAGACCCAGTACTTC. Amino acid sequence: CASSERRAGETQYF.